Included here is one T cell receptor beta chain sequence, with context. Its antigen is still unknown. V was trimmed by 6 bases and J by 0 bases, leaving 9 bases between them. CDR3 length: 13 residues. In TCRdb, the reads were re-called with MiXCR into one record per CDR3 protein. In the table there are about 60,000 distinct CDR3 sequences, 33% of which are singletons. These data come from a study of T cell repertoires in cytomegalovirus infection. On the study more broadly: Public TCR beta signature analysis indicated the presence of both CMV infection and matching HLA type. Study results and caveats: Across the ex vivo response, the dominant clonotypes were HLA-C-restricted CMV-specific TCR beta clonotypes. Carriers of CMV and the relevant HLA type were discriminated by public TCR beta frequency.

Specimen: PBMCs, sequenced either directly or after in vitro stimulation (not recorded which). The chain uses TRBV12-3 or TRBV12-4 and TRBJ2-7; D is unresolved. The clonotype was recovered from a human donor in good health (CMV status not recorded). Some clones in this sample may be carry-over from other donors' samples. The CDR3 coding sequence is TGTGCCAGCAGGATTAGTAGCTCCTACGAGCAGTACTTC. Protein product: CASRISSSYEQYF.